Below, 2 T cell receptor beta chains from the same sample are listed, as sequenced in a study of T cell repertoires in cytomegalovirus infection. The antigens for these receptors are not known. Using its own MiXCR run on the reads, TCRdb lists one record per CDR3 protein. The sample includes more than 30,000 distinct CDR3 sequences, about 52% of them seen just once. Specimen: CD8+ T cells from cultured PBMCs, collected from culture after CMV antigen stimulation. These receptors all come from a human donor in good health (CMV status not recorded). Some clones in this sample may be carry-over from other donors' samples.

The rearrangement uses TRBV7-2 and TRBJ1-4; TRBD1 might be the D (5 bases). CDR1 and CDR2 (germline): SGHTA, FQGNSA. Trimming cost V 5 bases and J 8 bases, with 18 bases left between them. CDR3 size: 15 residues. CDR3 loop: CASSAWPPGGEKLFF. The CDR3 DNA reads TGTGCCAGCAGCGCCTGGCCTCCTGGGGGAGAAAAACTGTTTTTT.

This clonotype was recorded many times. The V gene is TRBV7-2, the J gene TRBJ1-5; D is unresolved. V dropped 1 base and J dropped 6 bases, with 13 bases sitting between them. CDR3 length: 15 amino acids. CDR1 is SGHTA and CDR2 is FQGNSA in the germline V gene. The CDR3: CASSLGGWTSQPQHF. The CDR3 DNA reads as TGTGCCAGCAGCTTAGGGGGTTGGACGAGTCAGCCCCAGCATTTT.